This T cell receptor (beta chain) was identified during a study of shared clonotypes between healthy human individuals. The germline V gene has CDR1 KGHSH and CDR2 LQKENI. Trimming removed 4 bases from V and 4 bases from J; junction bases left unmatched: 4. This CDR3 is built from 16 residues. CD45RA+ naive and CD45RA-negative memory subsets were separated from CD4+ cells. The study ran the assay at deep level. TCRdb's copy holds only in-frame clones and misses some; the assay was immunoSEQ multiplex PCR. Among roughly 1 million clones listed, around three quarters were seen once. Sequenced: memory CD4+ T cells from PBMCs. Subset described: CD45RA-negative fraction. The receptor comes from a man aged 18 to 29 in good health. Some clones in this sample may be carry-over from other donors' samples. This sequence joins TRBV18 and TRBJ2-3; 14 bases line up with TRBD2. The CDR3 sequence: CASSLGTSGSSDTQYF. The CDR3 DNA is TGTGCCAGCTCACTGGGGACTAGCGGGAGTTCAGATACGCAGTATTTT.